This is a list of T cell receptor beta chains from one sample in a study of T cell responses to AZD1222 COVID-19 vaccine. Measured with immunoSEQ multiplex PCR; TCRdb has only the in-frame clones, and not every one. The sample has roughly 130,000 clones; 90% to 95% are singletons. Material: peripheral blood, obtained 28 days after the second AZD1222 dose. These receptors all stem from an adult who received the AZD1222 COVID-19 vaccine. Each CDR3 is given with its conserved first and last residue. D genes are given only for firm matches. Not all rows give a size; the values are once, few, many and, for expanded clones, a class.

d_gene,v_gene,abundance,j_gene,CDR3nt,CDR3aa
-,TRBV9,-,TRBJ2-7,TGTGCCAGCAGCGTAAACAGCAACTACGAGCAGTACTTC,CASSVNSNYEQYF
-,TRBV5-1,few,TRBJ2-7,TGCGCCAGCAGCTTGGACTGGCAAGAGCAGTACTTC,CASSLDWQEQYF
-,TRBV28,-,TRBJ1-1,TGTGCCAGCAGTTCCCCGGGGGAAGCTTTCTTT,CASSSPGEAFF
TRBD2,TRBV19,-,TRBJ2-7,TGTGCCAGTAGGATCGGGGGGAGCCACGAGCAGTACTTC,CASRIGGSHEQYF
-,TRBV28,-,TRBJ2-7,TGTGCCACCAAGGACTACGAGCAGTACTTC,CATKDYEQYF
TRBD2,TRBV7-8,once,TRBJ2-6,TGTGCCAGCAGCTTAGTTAGCGGGAGGTACTCCGGGGCCAACGTCCTGACTTTC,CASSLVSGRYSGANVLTF
-,TRBV28,-,TRBJ2-7,TGTGCCAGCACCGGGAGACCGTTAACCTACGAGCAGTACTTC,CASTGRPLTYEQYF
-,TRBV4-2,-,TRBJ2-3,TGTGCCAGCAGCCACCCCTGGGACTCGCTCGATGACACAGATACGCAGTATTTT,CASSHPWDSLDDTDTQYF
TRBD1,TRBV7-2,-,TRBJ1-3,TGTGCCAGCAGCCCACTAGGGGGCCTCACCATATATTTT,CASSPLGGLTIYF
TRBD2,TRBV7-9,-,TRBJ2-3,TGTGCCAGCAGCTTAGCGCTAGCGGGATACGCAGATACGCAGTATTTT,CASSLALAGYADTQYF
-,TRBV19,-,TRBJ1-4,TGTGCCAGTAGTATAGTGGCTGGGATGGGGGAAAAACTGTTTTTT,CASSIVAGMGEKLFF
-,TRBV6-5,-,TRBJ2-7,TGTGCCAGCGCCACGGGGACGGTGAACTACGAGCAGTACTTC,CASATGTVNYEQYF
TRBD1,TRBV6-5,-,TRBJ1-4,TGTGCCAGCAGACAACAGGGGGCATTTCGAAAACTGTTTTTT,CASRQQGAFRKLFF
TRBD2,TRBV6-2/TRBV6-3,-,TRBJ2-1,TGTGCCAGCAGTTACTCACTAGCGGGAGGGTTAAGATGGAATGAGCAGTTCTTC,CASSYSLAGGLRWNEQFF
-,TRBV7-9,-,TRBJ2-2,TGTGCCATTTCAGACCCCGGGGAGCTGTTTTTT,CAISDPGELFF
-,TRBV24-1,-,TRBJ2-1,TGTGCCACCAGTGATCCTCTCTTAAGGTACAATGAGCAGTTCTTC,CATSDPLLRYNEQFF
-,TRBV29-1,-,TRBJ2-6,TGCAGCGTTGGCGGAGGGGTTGGGGCCAACGTCCTGACTTTC,CSVGGGVGANVLTF
-,TRBV3-1/TRBV3-2,-,TRBJ2-5,TGTGCCAGCAGCCCTACCCGGGGACAAGAGACCCAGTACTTC,CASSPTRGQETQYF
-,TRBV7-2,-,TRBJ1-1,TGTGCCAGCAGCTTAGAGGCAGGGTCAAACACTGAAGCTTTCTTT,CASSLEAGSNTEAFF
-,TRBV6-5,-,TRBJ1-1,TGTGCCAGCAGTTATTTGAGGGAAACTGAAGCTTTCTTT,CASSYLRETEAFF
-,TRBV6-6,-,TRBJ2-7,TGTGCCAGCAGTTTCCCCCCAGGGGAAGCCTACGAGCAGTACTTC,CASSFPPGEAYEQYF
-,TRBV5-1,-,TRBJ2-7,TGCGCCAGCAGCACGGACACGACCTACGAGCAGTACTTC,CASSTDTTYEQYF
TRBD1,TRBV5-4,-,TRBJ1-6,TGTGCCAGCAGCTCAGGGGGGGATAATTCACCCCTCCACTTT,CASSSGGDNSPLHF
-,TRBV12-3/TRBV12-4,-,TRBJ2-5,TGTGCCAGCAGTTTAAAGGAGACCCAGTACTTC,CASSLKETQYF
-,TRBV3-1/TRBV3-2,few,TRBJ2-7,TGTGCCAGCAGCCAAGGAACCAACGAGCAGTACTTC,CASSQGTNEQYF
-,TRBV27,-,TRBJ2-7,TGTGCCAGCAGCCCAACTTCCTACCCACGGGAGCAGTACTTC,CASSPTSYPREQYF
-,TRBV29-1,-,TRBJ1-2,TGCAGCGTTGCGGGCGGTTATGGCTACACCTTC,CSVAGGYGYTF
TRBD2,TRBV28,-,TRBJ2-1,TGTGCCAGTCATTCGCCCTCGGGACTAGCCACCTACAATGAGCAGTTCTTC,CASHSPSGLATYNEQFF
-,TRBV7-9,-,TRBJ2-3,TGTGCCAGCAGCTTAGCGCAGGGGGGAAATACGCAGTATTTT,CASSLAQGGNTQYF
-,TRBV7-2,-,TRBJ1-2,TGTGCCAGCAGCCCCCGGGGAGGGAATTATGGCTACACCTTC,CASSPRGGNYGYTF
TRBD1,TRBV6-5,-,TRBJ1-1,TGTGCCAGCGGCGGACAGGGAGGGACTGAAGCTTTCTTT,CASGGQGGTEAFF